The sequence of this T cell receptor (beta chain) was determined in a study of early T cells in non-severe SARS-CoV-2 infection. As for the study in general: Unpaired chains resulted from sequencing bulk RNA of unsorted whole blood. General observations from the study: CD4 and private specificities were missed by VDJdb matching, which favored anti-spike CD8 responses.

To note about this clonotype: Its antigen is still unknown.

The CDR3 consists of 14 residues. Trimming at V came to 5 bases and at J to 4 bases, leaving 4 bases not matched to a gene. The V gene's germline CDR1 is SGHTA and CDR2 FQGTGA. Unique molecular identifier tags were affixed to discrete cDNA molecules. In TCRdb, the 5' RACE reads were re-called with MiXCR into one record per CDR3 protein. The sample gives 100,000 to 140,000 distinct CDR3 sequences, over 8.5% of which show up once; about 7.6% is in the top ten. The chain employs TRBV7-3 and TRBJ2-1, with 8 nucleotides matching TRBD1. This receptor was taken from an adult who was a healthcare worker with PCR-confirmed SARS-CoV-2 infection or an uninfected control (not recorded which). The sample consisted of whole blood. The CDR3 nucleotides are TGTGCCAGCAGCCTTCAGGGGGCTTACAATGAGCAGTTCTTC. Protein: CASSLQGAYNEQFF.